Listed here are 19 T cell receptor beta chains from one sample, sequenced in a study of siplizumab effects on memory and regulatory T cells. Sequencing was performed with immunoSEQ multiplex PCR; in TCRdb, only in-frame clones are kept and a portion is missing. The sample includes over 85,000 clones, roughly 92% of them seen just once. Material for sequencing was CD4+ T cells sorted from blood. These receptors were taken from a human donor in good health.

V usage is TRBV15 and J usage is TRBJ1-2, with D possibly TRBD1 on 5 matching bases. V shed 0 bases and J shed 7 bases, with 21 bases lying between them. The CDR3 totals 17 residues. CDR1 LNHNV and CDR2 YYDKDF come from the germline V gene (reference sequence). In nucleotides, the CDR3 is TGTGCCACCAGCAGAGATAGGGTGGCAGGGCGAACCTTTGGCTACACCTTC. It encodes CATSRDRVAGRTFGYTF.

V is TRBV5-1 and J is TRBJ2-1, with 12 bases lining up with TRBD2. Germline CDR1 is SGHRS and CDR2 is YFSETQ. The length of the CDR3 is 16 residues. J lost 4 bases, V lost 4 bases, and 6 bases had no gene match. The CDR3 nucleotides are TGCGCCAGCAGCCCGACTAGCGGGGGAGCTTACAATGAGCAGTTCTTC. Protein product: CASSPTSGGAYNEQFF.

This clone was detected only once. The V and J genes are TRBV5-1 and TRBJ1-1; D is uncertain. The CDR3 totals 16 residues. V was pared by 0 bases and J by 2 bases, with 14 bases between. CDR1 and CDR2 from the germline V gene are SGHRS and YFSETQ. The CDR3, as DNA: TGCGCCAGCAGCTTGGCCATAGGGCAACTAAACACTGAAGCTTTCTTT. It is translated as CASSLAIGQLNTEAFF.

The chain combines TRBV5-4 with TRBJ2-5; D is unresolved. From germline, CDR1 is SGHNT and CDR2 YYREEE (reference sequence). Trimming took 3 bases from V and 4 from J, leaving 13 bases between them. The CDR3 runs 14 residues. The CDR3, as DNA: TGTGCCAGCAGCTCCCAGTTTAAGGGAGAGACCCAGTACTTC. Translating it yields CASSSQFKGETQYF.

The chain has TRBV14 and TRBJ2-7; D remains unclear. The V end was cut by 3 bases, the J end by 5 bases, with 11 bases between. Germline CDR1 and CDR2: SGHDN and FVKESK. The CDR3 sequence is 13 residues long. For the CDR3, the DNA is TGTGCCAGCAGCCACCTCAGTTCGGACGAGCAGTACTTC. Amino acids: CASSHLSSDEQYF.

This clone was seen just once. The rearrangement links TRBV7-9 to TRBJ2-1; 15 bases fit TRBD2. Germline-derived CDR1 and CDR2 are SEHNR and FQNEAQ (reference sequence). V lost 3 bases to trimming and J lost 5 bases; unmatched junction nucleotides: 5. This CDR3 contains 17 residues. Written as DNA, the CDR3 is TGTGCCAGCAGCTTTAGGACTAGCGGGAGGGCCCACAATGAGCAGTTCTTC. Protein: CASSFRTSGRAHNEQFF.

CDR3 sequence: CASSSSGASYNEQFF. CDR3 bases: TGTGCCAGCAGCTCGAGCGGGGCATCCTACAATGAGCAGTTCTTC. The chain couples TRBV11-2 to TRBJ2-1; 7 bases line up with TRBD2. The CDR3 loop spans 15 amino acids. Trimming took 4 bases from V and 1 from J; bases not matched to a gene: 4. Germline V gene lookup returns CDR1 SGHAT and CDR2 FQNNGV.

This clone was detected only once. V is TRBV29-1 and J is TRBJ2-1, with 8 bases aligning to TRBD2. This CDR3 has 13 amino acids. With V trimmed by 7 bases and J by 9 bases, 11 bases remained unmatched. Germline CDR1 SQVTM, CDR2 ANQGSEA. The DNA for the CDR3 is TGCAGCGGGCTAGACGGGAGGGCCAGTGAGCAGTTCTTC. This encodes CSGLDGRASEQFF.

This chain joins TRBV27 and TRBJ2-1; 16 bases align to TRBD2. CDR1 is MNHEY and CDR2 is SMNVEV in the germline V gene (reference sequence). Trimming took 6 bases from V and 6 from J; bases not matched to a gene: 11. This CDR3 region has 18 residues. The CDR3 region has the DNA TGTGCCAGCAGGTCCCTGGGACTAGCGGGAGGGTATTTCAATGAGCAGTTCTTC. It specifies CASRSLGLAGGYFNEQFF.

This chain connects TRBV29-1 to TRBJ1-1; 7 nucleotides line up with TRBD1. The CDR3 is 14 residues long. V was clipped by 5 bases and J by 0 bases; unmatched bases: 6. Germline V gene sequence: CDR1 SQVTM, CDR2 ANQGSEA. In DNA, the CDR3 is TGCAGCGTTTCCCCGGGACAGCTGAACACTGAAGCTTTCTTT. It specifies CSVSPGQLNTEAFF.

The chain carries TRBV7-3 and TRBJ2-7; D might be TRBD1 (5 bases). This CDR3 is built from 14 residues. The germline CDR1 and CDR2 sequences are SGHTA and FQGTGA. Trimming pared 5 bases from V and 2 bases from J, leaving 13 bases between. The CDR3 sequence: CASSLQPGPYEQYF. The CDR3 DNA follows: TGTGCCAGCAGCCTCCAACCAGGGCCCTACGAGCAGTACTTC.

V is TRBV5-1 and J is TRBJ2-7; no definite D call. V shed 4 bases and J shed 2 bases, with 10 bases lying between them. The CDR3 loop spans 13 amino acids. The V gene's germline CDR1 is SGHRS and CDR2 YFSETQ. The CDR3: CASSPPGPYEQYF. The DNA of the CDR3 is TGCGCCAGCAGCCCCCCCGGCCCCTACGAGCAGTACTTC.

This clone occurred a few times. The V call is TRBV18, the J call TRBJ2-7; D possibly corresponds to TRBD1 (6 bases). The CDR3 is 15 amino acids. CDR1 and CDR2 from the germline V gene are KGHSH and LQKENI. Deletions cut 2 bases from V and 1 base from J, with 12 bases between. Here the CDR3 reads CASSPFQGMSYEQYF. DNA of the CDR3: TGTGCCAGCTCACCATTTCAGGGGATGTCCTACGAGCAGTACTTC.

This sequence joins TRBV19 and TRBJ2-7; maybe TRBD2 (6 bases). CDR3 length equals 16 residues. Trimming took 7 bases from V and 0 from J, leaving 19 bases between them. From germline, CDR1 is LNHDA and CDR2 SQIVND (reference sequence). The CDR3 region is CASTLLGDSSSYEQYF. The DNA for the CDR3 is TGTGCCAGTACCCTATTGGGGGACTCAAGCTCCTACGAGCAGTACTTC.

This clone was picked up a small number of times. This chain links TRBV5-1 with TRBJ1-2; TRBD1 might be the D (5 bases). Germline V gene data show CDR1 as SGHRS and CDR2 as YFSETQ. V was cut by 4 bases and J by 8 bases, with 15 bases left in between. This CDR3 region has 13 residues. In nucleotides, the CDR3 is TGCGCCAGCAGCGCGGGCAGGGAGCGCGGCTACACCTTC. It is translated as CASSAGRERGYTF.

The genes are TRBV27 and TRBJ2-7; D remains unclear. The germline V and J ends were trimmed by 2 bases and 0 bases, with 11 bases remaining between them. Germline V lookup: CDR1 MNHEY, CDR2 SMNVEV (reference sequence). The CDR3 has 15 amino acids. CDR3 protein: CASSLHTTSSYEQYF. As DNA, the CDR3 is TGTGCCAGCAGTTTACACACAACGAGCTCCTACGAGCAGTACTTC.

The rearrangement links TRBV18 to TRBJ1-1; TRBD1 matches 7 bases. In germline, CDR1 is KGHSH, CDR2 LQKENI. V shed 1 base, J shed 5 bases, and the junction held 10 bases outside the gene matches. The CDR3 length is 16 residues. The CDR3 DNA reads TGTGCCAGCTCACCACGGGCACAGGGGCTAGGGACTGAAGCTTTCTTT. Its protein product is CASSPRAQGLGTEAFF.

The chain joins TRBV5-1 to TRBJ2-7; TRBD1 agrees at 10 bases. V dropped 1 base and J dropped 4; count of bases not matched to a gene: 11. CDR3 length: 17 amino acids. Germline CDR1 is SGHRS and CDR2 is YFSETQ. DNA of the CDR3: TGCGCCAGCAGCTTGACCGGGACAGGGGTCCTCGGGTACGAGCAGTACTTC. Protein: CASSLTGTGVLGYEQYF.

CDR3 sequence: CASSFPGQGLNIQYF. CDR3 nucleotide sequence: TGTGCCAGTAGTTTCCCCGGACAGGGGTTAAACATTCAGTACTTC. The chain combines TRBV19 with TRBJ2-4; 9 bases line up with TRBD1. CDR3 length: 15 amino acids. Germline CDR1 and CDR2: LNHDA and SQIVND (reference sequence). V shed 5 bases and J 6 bases; nucleotides not matched to a gene: 8.